Listed below are T cell receptor beta chains from one sample, sequenced in a study of sequential checkpoint blockade in melanoma. Assay used: immunoSEQ multiplex PCR; TCRdb lists only in-frame clones, some missing. Seen here are roughly 20,000 clones, about 75% observed once, and the top ten hold approximately 10%. The sample was CD8+ T cells sorted from blood (inferred from file names), taken from a patient given nivolumab and ipilimumab in sequence. Receptors were obtained from a human donor with melanoma. Both conserved end residues are trimmed from each CDR3.

CDR3 length	V gene	J gene	CDR3 protein
13	TRBV4-3	TRBJ1-2	ASSQADRGNYGYT
12	TRBV6-6	TRBJ2-2	ATQTKEPAGELF
13	TRBV4-2	TRBJ2-5	ASSPTWDSQETQY
13	TRBV5-4	TRBJ1-4	ASSPWTGPNEKLF
14	TRBV27	TRBJ2-7	ASSLLGQVRAYEQY
12	TRBV7-9	TRBJ1-2	ASSLGRGIYGYT
14	TRBV7-8	TRBJ2-3	ASSPDRVGSTDTQY
13	TRBV9	TRBJ2-5	ASSAGGRAPETQY
11	TRBV5-6	TRBJ1-1	ASSPGPNGGAF
13	TRBV6-5	TRBJ2-5	ASSYSLRGKETQY
11	TRBV11-2	TRBJ2-7	ASSPRAAYEQY
14	TRBV14	TRBJ2-1	ASSPSGTSAYNEQF
14	TRBV4-2	TRBJ2-5	ASSHSQGTLKETQY
14	TRBV7-2	TRBJ2-1	ASSLVARSSYNEQF
15	TRBV7-9	TRBJ2-7	ASSLAGRTSGAYEQY
12	TRBV15	TRBJ2-5	ATSRWQGGETQY
11	TRBV5-6	TRBJ2-7	ASSLGDYHEQY
18	TRBV14	TRBJ1-5	ASSQHRRSGGTGSNQPQH
13	TRBV5-6	TRBJ2-7	ASSIKRTDSYEQY
11	TRBV19	TRBJ1-2	ASGGTGGNGYT
15	TRBV5-1	TRBJ2-1	ASSLAGTGGPENEQF
12	TRBV12-5	TRBJ2-3	ASGLAGATDTQY
12	TRBV13	TRBJ1-2	ASSPGDSNYGYT
14	TRBV19	TRBJ1-4	ASSPRGRGRSEKLL
13	TRBV7-6	TRBJ2-7	ASSLYSGVSYEQY
14	TRBV6-1	TRBJ1-5	ASSGTRGSSNQPQH
11	TRBV7-2	TRBJ2-5	ASSSWGGETQY
12	TRBV9	TRBJ2-7	ASSVRGLSYEQY
11	TRBV6-4	TRBJ1-6	ASKQEDNSPLH
12	TRBV4-1	TRBJ2-5	ASSQGGGQETQY
13	TRBV4-3	TRBJ2-7	ASSQVLAGAHEQY
10	TRBV6-6	TRBJ1-2	AYSGGPYGYT
12	TRBV21-1	TRBJ2-7	ASSLKGMGYEQY
10	TRBV5-6	TRBJ1-1	ASSLSQGVAF
12	TRBV4-1	TRBJ2-7	ASSLGQGKYEQY
10	TRBV7-9	TRBJ1-1	ASSPRRAEAF
15	TRBV11-3	TRBJ2-2	ASSTPMTGPNTGELF
11	TRBV13	TRBJ2-1	ASSFERGFGQF
15	TRBV9	TRBJ1-5	ASSVETGVRGNQPQH
12	TRBV5-1	TRBJ2-7	ASSWGDSYYEQY
11	TRBV6-1	TRBJ1-5	ATRFFEGQPQH
13	TRBV9	TRBJ2-7	ASSVGGEGDVEQY
13	TRBV11-2	TRBJ2-7	ASSRGGGDSYEQY